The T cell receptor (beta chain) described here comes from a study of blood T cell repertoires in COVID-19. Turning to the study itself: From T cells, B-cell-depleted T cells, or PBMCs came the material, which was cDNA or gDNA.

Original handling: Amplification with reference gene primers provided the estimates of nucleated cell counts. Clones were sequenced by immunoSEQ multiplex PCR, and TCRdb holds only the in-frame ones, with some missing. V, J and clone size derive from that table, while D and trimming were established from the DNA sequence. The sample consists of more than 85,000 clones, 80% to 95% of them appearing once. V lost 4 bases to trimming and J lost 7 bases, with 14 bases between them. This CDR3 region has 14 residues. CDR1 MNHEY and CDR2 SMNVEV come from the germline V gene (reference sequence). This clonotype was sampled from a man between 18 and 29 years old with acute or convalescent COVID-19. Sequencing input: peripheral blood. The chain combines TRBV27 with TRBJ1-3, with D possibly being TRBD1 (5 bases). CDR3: CASSSTEKGNTIYF. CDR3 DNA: TGTGCCAGCAGTTCGACAGAGAAAGGGAACACCATATATTTT.